The entry below describes one T cell receptor beta chain. Germline CDR1 and CDR2: LNHNV and YYDKDF (reference sequence). V was shortened by 1 base and J by 2 bases, with 11 bases between the two germline ends. The length of the CDR3 is 15 residues. The source of the sample is a study of OX40 agonist ivuxolimab in advanced cancers. The repertoire was sequenced with immunoSEQ multiplex PCR; TCRdb's copy has only in-frame clones and lacks some. The sample consists of about 50,000 clones, 84% of them appearing once. The rearrangement joins TRBV15 to TRBJ2-5; D tentatively reads TRBD1 or TRBD2 (5 bases each). This receptor was obtained from an adult with an advanced solid tumor such as melanoma, head and neck, liver or kidney cancer. The sample in question was CD4+ or CD8+ T cells sorted from blood, obtained in a trial of the OX40 agonist ivuxolimab. The CDR3: CATSRAGRLQETQYF. CDR3 DNA: TGTGCCACCAGCAGAGCGGGGCGGCTTCAAGAGACCCAGTACTTC.